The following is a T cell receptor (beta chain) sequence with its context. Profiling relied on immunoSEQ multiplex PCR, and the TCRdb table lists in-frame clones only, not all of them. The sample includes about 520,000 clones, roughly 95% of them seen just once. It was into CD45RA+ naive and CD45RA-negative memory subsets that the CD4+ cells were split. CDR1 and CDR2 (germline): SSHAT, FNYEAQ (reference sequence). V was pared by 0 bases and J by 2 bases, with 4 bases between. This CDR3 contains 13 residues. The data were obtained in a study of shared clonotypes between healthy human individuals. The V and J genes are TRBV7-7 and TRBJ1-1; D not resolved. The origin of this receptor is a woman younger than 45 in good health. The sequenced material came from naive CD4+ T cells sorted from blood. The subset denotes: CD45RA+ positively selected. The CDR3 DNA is TGTGCCAGCAGCTTAGCGCAAAACACTGAAGCTTTCTTT. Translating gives CASSLAQNTEAFF.